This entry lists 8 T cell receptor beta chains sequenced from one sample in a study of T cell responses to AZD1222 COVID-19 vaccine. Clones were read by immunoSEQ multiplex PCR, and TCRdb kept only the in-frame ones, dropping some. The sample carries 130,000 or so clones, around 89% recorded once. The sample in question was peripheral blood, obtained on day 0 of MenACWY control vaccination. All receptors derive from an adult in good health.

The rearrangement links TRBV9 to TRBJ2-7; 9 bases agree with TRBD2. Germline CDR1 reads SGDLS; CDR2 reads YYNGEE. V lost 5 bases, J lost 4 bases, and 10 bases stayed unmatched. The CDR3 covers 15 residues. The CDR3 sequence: CASSPSAGGGYEQYF. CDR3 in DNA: TGTGCCAGCAGTCCGTCGGCGGGAGGGGGATACGAGCAGTACTTC.

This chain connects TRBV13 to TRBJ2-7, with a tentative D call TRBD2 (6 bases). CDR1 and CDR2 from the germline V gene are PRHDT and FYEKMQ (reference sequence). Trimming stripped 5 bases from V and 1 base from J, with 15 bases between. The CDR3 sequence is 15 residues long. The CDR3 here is CASSRRPAGSYEQYF. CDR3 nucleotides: TGTGCCAGCAGCCGACGGCCGGCGGGATCCTACGAGCAGTACTTC.

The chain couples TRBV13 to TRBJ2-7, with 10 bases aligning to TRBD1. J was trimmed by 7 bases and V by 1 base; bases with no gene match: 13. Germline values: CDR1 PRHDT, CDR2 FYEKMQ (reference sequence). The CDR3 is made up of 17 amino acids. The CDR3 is CASSLDSPGTGALEQYF. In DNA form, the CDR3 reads TGTGCCAGCAGCTTAGACTCCCCAGGGACAGGGGCCTTGGAGCAGTACTTC. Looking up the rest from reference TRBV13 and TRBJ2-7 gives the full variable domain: AAGVIQSPRHLIKEKRETATLKCYPIPRHDTVYWYQQGPGQDPQFLISFYEKMQSDKGSIPDRFSAQQFSDYHSELNMSSLELGDSALYFCASSLDSPGTGALEQYFGPGTRLTVT.

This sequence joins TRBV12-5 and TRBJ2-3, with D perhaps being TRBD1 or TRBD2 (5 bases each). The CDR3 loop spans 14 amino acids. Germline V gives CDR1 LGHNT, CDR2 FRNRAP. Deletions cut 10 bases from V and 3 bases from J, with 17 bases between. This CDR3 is CATAGSGWTDTQYF. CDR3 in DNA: TGTGCTACCGCAGGGAGTGGTTGGACAGATACGCAGTATTTT.

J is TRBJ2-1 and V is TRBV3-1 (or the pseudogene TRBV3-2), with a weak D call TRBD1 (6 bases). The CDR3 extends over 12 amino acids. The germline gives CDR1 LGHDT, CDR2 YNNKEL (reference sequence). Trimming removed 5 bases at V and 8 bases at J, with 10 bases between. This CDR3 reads CASSDQGHEQFF. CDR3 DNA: TGTGCCAGCAGCGACCAGGGGCATGAGCAGTTCTTC.

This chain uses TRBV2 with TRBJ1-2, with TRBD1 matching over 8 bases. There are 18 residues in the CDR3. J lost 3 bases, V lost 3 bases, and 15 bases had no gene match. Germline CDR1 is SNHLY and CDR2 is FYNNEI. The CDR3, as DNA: TGTGCCAGCAGTGATCCCGTGGCAGGGGGCGGTATTGACTATGGCTACACCTTC. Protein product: CASSDPVAGGGIDYGYTF.

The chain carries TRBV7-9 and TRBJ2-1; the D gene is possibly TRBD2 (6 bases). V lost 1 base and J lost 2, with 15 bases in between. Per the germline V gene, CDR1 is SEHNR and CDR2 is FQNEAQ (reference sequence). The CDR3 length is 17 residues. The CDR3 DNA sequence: TGTGCCAGCAGCTTAGTACTGTGGCTAGCGACCTACAATGAGCAGTTCTTC. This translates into CASSLVLWLATYNEQFF.

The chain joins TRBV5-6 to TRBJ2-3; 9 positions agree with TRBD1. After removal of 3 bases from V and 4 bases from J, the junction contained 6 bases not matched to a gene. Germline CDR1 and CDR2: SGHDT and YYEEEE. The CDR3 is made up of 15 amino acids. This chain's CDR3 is CASSYRDREADTQYF. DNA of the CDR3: TGTGCCAGCAGCTACCGGGACAGGGAGGCAGATACGCAGTATTTT.